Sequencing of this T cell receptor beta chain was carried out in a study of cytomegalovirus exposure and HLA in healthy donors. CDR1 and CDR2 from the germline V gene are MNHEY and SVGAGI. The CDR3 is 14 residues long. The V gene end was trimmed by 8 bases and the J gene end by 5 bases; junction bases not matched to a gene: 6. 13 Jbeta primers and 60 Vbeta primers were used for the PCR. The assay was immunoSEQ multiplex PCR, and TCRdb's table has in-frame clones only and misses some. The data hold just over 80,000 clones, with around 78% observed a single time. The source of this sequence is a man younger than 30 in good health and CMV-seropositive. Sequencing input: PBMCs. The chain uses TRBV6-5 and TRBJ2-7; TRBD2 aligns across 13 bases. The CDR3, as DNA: TGTGCCAGCGCCAGGACTAGCGGGAGCCACGAGCAGTACTTC. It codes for CASARTSGSHEQYF.